A selection of T cell receptor beta chains follows, all from one sample in a study of Ad26.COV2.S vaccination and SARS-CoV-2 variants. Assay used: immunoSEQ multiplex PCR; TCRdb lists only in-frame clones, some missing. The profile shows 350,000 to 450,000 clones, about nine tenths of them singletons. Sample: peripheral blood, taken in a trial of Ad26.COV2.S vaccine versus placebo. The receptors originated from a person between 18 and 59 years old who received the Ad26.COV2.S COVID-19 vaccine or a placebo. The CDR3 runs from the conserved cysteine through the conserved F or W. D genes are given only for firm matches. Part of the rows lack a size; the others show once, few, many or a class for expanded clones.

NA TRBJ2-5 TRBV7-6 TRBD2 CASSLLAGDQETQYF TGTGCCAGCAGCTTACTAGCGGGGGACCAAGAGACCCAGTACTTC
once TRBJ2-2 TRBV3-1/TRBV3-2 NA CASSQFSFANTGELFF TGTGCCAGCAGCCAATTTAGCTTCGCGAACACCGGGGAGCTGTTTTTT
NA TRBJ1-4 TRBV5-1 TRBD1 CASSMKDRGEKLFF TGCGCCAGCAGCATGAAGGACAGGGGTGAAAAACTGTTTTTT
NA TRBJ2-3 TRBV4-1 NA CASSQAQPDTQYF TGCGCCAGCAGCCAAGCCCAGCCAGATACGCAGTATTTT
NA TRBJ2-7 TRBV7-7 TRBD2 CASSPMVAGGSYEQYF TGTGCTAGCAGCCCCATGGTGGCGGGGGGCTCCTACGAGCAGTACTTC
NA TRBJ2-7 TRBV7-9 TRBD1 CASKATAGGSYEQYF TGTGCCAGCAAGGCAACGGCAGGGGGTTCCTACGAGCAGTACTTC
NA TRBJ2-5 TRBV6-1 NA CASSEGTSQETQYF TGTGCCAGCAGTGAAGGGACATCCCAAGAGACCCAGTACTTC
once TRBJ1-6 TRBV27 NA CASTQITGFNNSPLHF TGTGCCAGCACCCAAATCACAGGGTTTAATAATTCACCCCTCCACTTT
NA TRBJ2-3 TRBV5-4 NA CASSKDRGAADTQYF TGTGCCAGCAGCAAGGATCGGGGTGCCGCAGATACGCAGTATTTT
NA TRBJ2-1 TRBV7-8 NA CASSPGRGLAYNEQFF TGTGCCAGCAGCCCGGGACGGGGGTTAGCCTACAATGAGCAGTTCTTC
NA TRBJ1-1 TRBV4-2 NA CASSQDWQTEAFF TGTGCCAGCAGCCAAGATTGGCAGACTGAAGCTTTCTTT
NA TRBJ2-1 TRBV5-4 NA CASSPRQGLTDNEQFF TGTGCCAGCAGCCCTCGACAGGGACTAACTGACAATGAGCAGTTCTTC
NA TRBJ2-3 TRBV2 TRBD1 CASSEDRGTDTQYF TGTGCCAGCAGTGAGGACAGGGGCACAGATACGCAGTATTTT
NA TRBJ1-1 TRBV7-9 NA CASRGRETLNTEAFF TGTGCCAGCAGAGGAAGGGAGACTTTGAACACTGAAGCTTTCTTT
NA TRBJ2-7 TRBV9 NA CASSVVPICIGYEQYF TGTGCCAGCAGCGTAGTCCCGATATGTATCGGCTACGAGCAGTACTTC
NA TRBJ2-3 TRBV18 NA CASSPDSGSTDTQYF TGTGCCAGCTCACCTGATAGCGGAAGCACAGATACGCAGTATTTT
once TRBJ2-4 TRBV3-1/TRBV3-2 NA CASSPQFSGKNIQYF TGTGCCAGCAGCCCCCAATTCTCTGGCAAAAACATTCAGTACTTC
NA TRBJ1-5 TRBV23-1 NA CARTYRGTLYSNQPQHF TGCGCCAGGACCTATCGCGGGACACTTTATAGCAATCAGCCCCAGCATTTT
NA TRBJ2-7 TRBV9 TRBD1 CASSGQGYEQYF TGTGCCAGCAGCGGACAGGGCTACGAGCAGTACTTC
few TRBJ1-5 TRBV5-1 NA CASSPGDIDSNQPQHF TGCGCCAGCAGCCCGGGGGACATCGATAGCAATCAGCCCCAGCATTTT
once TRBJ2-3 TRBV5-8 NA CASSLFGGHGGTDTQYF TGTGCCAGCAGCTTGTTTGGGGGACATGGAGGCACAGATACGCAGTATTTT
once TRBJ1-1 TRBV7-6 TRBD1 CASSLGRQGNTEAFF TGTGCCAGCAGCTTAGGGAGACAGGGAAACACTGAAGCTTTCTTT
NA TRBJ1-5 TRBV12-5 NA CASGLAGDQPQHF TGTGCTAGTGGTTTGGCGGGGGATCAGCCCCAGCATTTT
NA TRBJ2-2 TRBV29-1 TRBD1 CSVGSQGLLGTGELFF TGCAGCGTGGGCTCACAGGGGCTGTTGGGCACCGGGGAGCTGTTTTTT
NA TRBJ2-2 TRBV7-9 NA CAGRLRWDTDTGELFF TGTGCCGGACGACTCCGGTGGGACACCGACACCGGGGAGCTGTTTTTT
NA TRBJ2-1 TRBV6-5 NA CASSYSIANEQFF TGTGCCAGCAGTTACTCCATAGCCAATGAGCAGTTCTTC